This is a list of T cell receptor beta chains from one sample in a study of cytomegalovirus exposure and HLA in healthy donors. TCRdb keeps only in-frame clones here, not all; method: immunoSEQ multiplex PCR. The sample has approximately 100,000 clones; about 68% are singletons. Sequences were obtained from PBMCs. These receptors all come from a male donor in good health and CMV-seropositive. CDR3s include the opening cysteine and the closing phenylalanine or tryptophan. The D gene is left open where the match is weak. Not every row has a clone size; where given, it reads once, few, many or a size class.

d_gene,v_gene,len,j_gene,abundance,CDR3nt,CDR3aa
-,TRBV11-3,14,TRBJ1-2,-,TGTGCCAGCAGCTTTAAGGGGCCGAGCTATGGCTACACCTTC,CASSFKGPSYGYTF
TRBD2,TRBV11-3,15,TRBJ2-3,few,TGTGCCAGCAGACGGAGCGGGGGGGCCGGAGATACGCAGTATTTT,CASRRSGGAGDTQYF
-,TRBV5-6,12,TRBJ2-1,-,TGTGCCAGCAGCTTTTTCGACAATGAGCAGTTCTTC,CASSFFDNEQFF
TRBD1,TRBV28,16,TRBJ2-7,-,TGTGCCAGCAGTTTGGGAAGGGGGACAGGGTCCTACGAGCAGTACTTC,CASSLGRGTGSYEQYF
-,TRBV4-3,20,TRBJ2-3,-,TGCGCCAGCAGCCAAGAGTGGTTGGCAGGGGAAAGCCAGAGCACAGATACGCAGTATTTT,CASSQEWLAGESQSTDTQYF
-,TRBV19,15,TRBJ1-2,-,TGTGCCAGTAGTACGACCCACGCGGGCGGGGATGGCTACACCTTC,CASSTTHAGGDGYTF
-,TRBV19,15,TRBJ1-2,-,TGTGCCAGTAGTCCGGGGGACGCCGAAAACTATGGCTACACCTTC,CASSPGDAENYGYTF
TRBD1,TRBV9,14,TRBJ2-5,-,TGTGCCAGCAGCGGGGGGACAGGACAGGAGGCCCAGTACTTC,CASSGGTGQEAQYF
-,TRBV5-6,15,TRBJ1-5,-,TGTGCCAGCAGCCGGAACAGGAAGCTCAATCAGCCCCAGCATTTT,CASSRNRKLNQPQHF
-,TRBV30,15,TRBJ2-6,-,TGTGCCTGGAGCCGCGGGGTATCTGGGGCCAACGTCCTGACTTTC,CAWSRGVSGANVLTF
-,TRBV18,16,TRBJ1-1,-,TGTGCCAGCTCACCTGGGCGAGCGGGATTGAACACTGAAGCTTTCTTT,CASSPGRAGLNTEAFF
TRBD2,TRBV5-6,18,TRBJ2-1,-,TGTGCCAGCAGCTCGACTAGCGGGGGCCTGAGCTCCTACAATGAGCAGTTCTTC,CASSSTSGGLSSYNEQFF
-,TRBV29-1,13,TRBJ2-7,-,TGCAGCGTCGGAACTCAGGGCGGCTACGAGCAGTACTTC,CSVGTQGGYEQYF
TRBD1,TRBV30,15,TRBJ1-4,few,TGTGCCTGGAGTCCCCCAGGGGGCAATAATGAAAAACTGTTTTTT,CAWSPPGGNNEKLFF
TRBD1,TRBV7-9,15,TRBJ2-5,-,TGTGCCACGACAGACGGGACAGATCATCAAGAGACCCAGTACTTC,CATTDGTDHQETQYF
-,TRBV5-4,13,TRBJ2-5,-,TGTGCCAGCAGCTTGGACAGACAAGAGACCCAGTACTTC,CASSLDRQETQYF
-,TRBV6-5,16,TRBJ2-7,-,TGTGCCAGCAGTTCCCCCCGACGGGGGTCACTCTACGAGCAGTACTTC,CASSSPRRGSLYEQYF
-,TRBV4-3,17,TRBJ2-3,-,TGCGCCAGCAGCCAACATCCTTTTTTAGCGGCAGGTGATACGCAGTATTTT,CASSQHPFLAAGDTQYF
-,TRBV29-1,12,TRBJ2-7,-,TGCAGCGGGGGGGATCCCGCCGGCGAGCAGTACTTC,CSGGDPAGEQYF
-,TRBV5-6,13,TRBJ2-5,-,TGTGCCAGCAGCTTGGCCTCTACGGAGACCCAGTACTTC,CASSLASTETQYF
-,TRBV4-2,14,TRBJ1-5,once,TGTGCCAGCAGCATGGACTCTAGCAATCAGCCCCAGCATTTT,CASSMDSSNQPQHF
-,TRBV6-5,15,TRBJ1-2,-,TGTGCCAGCAGTCCGGGGCCAGGACAGCCATATGGCTACACCTTC,CASSPGPGQPYGYTF
-,TRBV30,11,TRBJ2-7,few,TGTGCCTGGAGTGGAAACGGCGAGCAGTACTTC,CAWSGNGEQYF
TRBD1,TRBV4-3,16,TRBJ2-1,-,TGCGCCAGCAGCCAAGGTGAAGGGGGCAGCTACAATGAGCAGTTCTTC,CASSQGEGGSYNEQFF
TRBD1,TRBV11-3,15,TRBJ2-7,-,TGTGCCAGCAGCTCGACAGGGCCCGGGACCTACGAGCAGTACTTC,CASSSTGPGTYEQYF
TRBD1,TRBV28,16,TRBJ1-4,-,TGTGCCAGCAGTGAGACAGGGGGCGCGTCCAATGAAAAACTGTTTTTT,CASSETGGASNEKLFF
-,TRBV5-1,16,TRBJ1-5,-,TGCGCCAGCAGCTTGGGCACAGGCGGATTAAATCAGCCCCAGCATTTT,CASSLGTGGLNQPQHF
TRBD1,TRBV10-3,13,TRBJ2-7,-,TGTGCCATCAGCGTGGACAGGGGGCTCGAGCAGTACTTC,CAISVDRGLEQYF
-,TRBV5-1,13,TRBJ1-1,-,TGCGCCAGCAGCTTGCGGGGGAACACTGAAGCTTTCTTT,CASSLRGNTEAFF
-,TRBV9,13,TRBJ1-1,once,TGTGCCAGCAGCGTAGTAAGCTACACTGAAGCTTTCTTT,CASSVVSYTEAFF
TRBD2,TRBV4-3,17,TRBJ2-3,few,TGCGCCAGCAGACGTGCACTAGCGGGGGGGGGCACAGATACGCAGTATTTT,CASRRALAGGGTDTQYF
TRBD2,TRBV28,14,TRBJ2-5,-,TGTGCCAGCAGGGGCGGGGGGCTTGGGGAGACCCAGTACTTC,CASRGGGLGETQYF
-,TRBV2,16,TRBJ2-4,-,TGTGCCAGCAGTGAGATCTTGGGACTAGCCAAAAACATTCAGTACTTC,CASSEILGLAKNIQYF
TRBD1,TRBV10-1,15,TRBJ2-7,-,TGCGCCAGCAGTGAGTCAAGGGACAGGGGGAACGAGCAGTACTTC,CASSESRDRGNEQYF
TRBD1,TRBV5-4,15,TRBJ1-4,-,TGTGCCAGCAGCCCAGAACAGGGGCTGAATGAAAAACTGTTTTTT,CASSPEQGLNEKLFF
TRBD1,TRBV28,14,TRBJ2-3,once,TGTGCCAGCCGCGACAGGGCGGGCACAGATACGCAGTATTTT,CASRDRAGTDTQYF
-,TRBV30,13,TRBJ1-1,once,TGTGCCTGGAGTGGGACCCGGGGCACTGAAGCTTTCTTT,CAWSGTRGTEAFF
-,TRBV5-6,13,TRBJ1-2,once,TGTGCCAGCAGCTTGCAGGGTTTCTATGGCTACACCTTC,CASSLQGFYGYTF
-,TRBV6-1,14,TRBJ2-3,-,TGTGCCAGCAAAGTCCCGGGGGGCACAGATACGCAGTATTTT,CASKVPGGTDTQYF
-,TRBV7-2,13,TRBJ2-5,few,TGTGCCAGCAGCCCTGGGCATCAAGAGACCCAGTACTTC,CASSPGHQETQYF
-,TRBV2,14,TRBJ1-4,-,TGTGCCAGCATGATCGGGGTATACAATGAAAAACTGTTTTTT,CASMIGVYNEKLFF
-,TRBV11-2,17,TRBJ1-6,-,TGTGCCAGCAGCTTCCAGGGGCCCAGCTCCTATAATTCACCCCTCCACTTT,CASSFQGPSSYNSPLHF
TRBD1,TRBV4-1,15,TRBJ2-7,-,TGCGCCAGCAGCCAAGTCTGGACAGGGGATAACGAGCAGTACTTC,CASSQVWTGDNEQYF
TRBD1,TRBV28,15,TRBJ1-5,-,TGTGCCAGCAGGTCCGGGGACAGGGGGTATCAGCCCCAGCATTTT,CASRSGDRGYQPQHF
TRBD1,TRBV7-6,16,TRBJ1-1,-,TGTGCCAGCAGCATAGGAAAGACAGGGCGGAACACTGAAGCTTTCTTT,CASSIGKTGRNTEAFF
-,TRBV9,14,TRBJ1-2,-,TGTGCCAGCAGCGCTCACACGACAGTGTCTGGCTACACCTTC,CASSAHTTVSGYTF
-,TRBV18,16,TRBJ1-5,-,TGTGCCAGCTCACCCCAGTTCCCTGAAGGCAATCAGCCCCAGCATTTT,CASSPQFPEGNQPQHF
-,TRBV29-1,13,TRBJ1-1,-,TGCAGCGCCCAGTTAGGAGGGGACACTGAAGCTTTCTTT,CSAQLGGDTEAFF
TRBD1,TRBV4-1,16,TRBJ2-5,once,TGCGCCAGCAGCCAACCCCGGTCTACAGGGGTAGAGACCCAGTACTTC,CASSQPRSTGVETQYF
-,TRBV5-4,15,TRBJ2-5,few,TGTGCCAGCAGCTTGGGAGCAGGGTTAGGAGAGACCCAGTACTTC,CASSLGAGLGETQYF
-,TRBV29-1,13,TRBJ2-7,-,TGCAGCGTTCAGCGAGCCCAAGGGGACGAGCAGTACTTC,CSVQRAQGDEQYF
TRBD1,TRBV7-8,15,TRBJ2-7,-,TGTGCCAGCAGCTCACAGGACAGGGCCCTCGGCGAGCAGTACTTC,CASSSQDRALGEQYF
TRBD2,TRBV30,15,TRBJ2-1,once,TGTGCCTGGACCATGACTAGCGGACTCGTGAATGAGCAGTTCTTC,CAWTMTSGLVNEQFF
-,TRBV11-2,12,TRBJ1-5,-,TGTGCCAGCAGCTCCCGCGGGCCCACACAGCATTTT,CASSSRGPTQHF
TRBD2,TRBV28,18,TRBJ2-7,-,TGTGCCAGCAGTTTAATGCCGGGACTAGCGGGGGGGCGTAACGAGCAGTACTTC,CASSLMPGLAGGRNEQYF
TRBD1,TRBV28,14,TRBJ1-6,medium-sized,TGTGCCAGCAGTCCGACAGGGGATAATTCACCCCTCCACTTT,CASSPTGDNSPLHF
TRBD1,TRBV5-1,17,TRBJ1-1,-,TGCGCCAGCAGCCTGACAGGGGGTCGGAGTCTGAACACTGAAGCTTTCTTT,CASSLTGGRSLNTEAFF
TRBD2,TRBV4-3,18,TRBJ2-1,once,TGCGCCAGCAGCCAAGCCCAAATCGGGACTAGGACCTACAATGAGCAGTTCTTC,CASSQAQIGTRTYNEQFF
TRBD1,TRBV7-7,14,TRBJ2-1,-,TGTGCTAGCAGCTTAATTACAGGGGACAATGAGCAGTTCTTC,CASSLITGDNEQFF